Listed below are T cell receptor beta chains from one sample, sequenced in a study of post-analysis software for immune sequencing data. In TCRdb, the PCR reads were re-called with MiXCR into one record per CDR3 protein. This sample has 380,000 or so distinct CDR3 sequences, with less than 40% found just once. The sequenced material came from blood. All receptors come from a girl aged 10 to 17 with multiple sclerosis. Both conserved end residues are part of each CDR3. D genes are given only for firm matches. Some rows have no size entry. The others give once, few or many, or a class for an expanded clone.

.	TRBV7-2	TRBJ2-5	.	TGTGCCAGCAGCTCAACTAGGAAGACCCAGTACTTC	CASSSTRKTQYF
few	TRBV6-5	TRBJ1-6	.	TGTGCCAGCAACCTACAGGGCTCCAATTCACCCCTCCACTTT	CASNLQGSNSPLHF
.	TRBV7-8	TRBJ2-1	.	TGTGCCAGCAGCTTAGCCGGTAGCGGACCTTCCTACGAGCAGTTCTTC	CASSLAGSGPSYEQFF
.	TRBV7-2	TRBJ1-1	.	TGTGCCAGCAGCTTATCCTTCGTGGTCGACACTGAAGCTTTCTTT	CASSLSFVVDTEAFF
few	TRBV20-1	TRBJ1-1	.	TGCAGTGCTAGAGATCGGGGCACTGAAGCTTTCTTT	CSARDRGTEAFF
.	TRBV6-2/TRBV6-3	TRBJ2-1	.	TGTGCCAGCGGCCCGTTCGGGGGTGGGACCTACAATGAGCAGTTCTTC	CASGPFGGGTYNEQFF
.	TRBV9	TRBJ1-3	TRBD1	TGTGCCAGCAGCACAGGGGTTGGAAACACCATATATTTT	CASSTGVGNTIYF
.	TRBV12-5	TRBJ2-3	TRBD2	TGTGCTAGTGGTTCGGGGACTAGCGTAATGGATACGCAGTATTTT	CASGSGTSVMDTQYF
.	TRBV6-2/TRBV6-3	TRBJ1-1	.	TGTGCCAGCAGTACCGACGCTGAAGCTTTCTTT	CASSTDAEAFF
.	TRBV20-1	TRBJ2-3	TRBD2	TGCAGTGTCCCTGGGTATAGCGGGGGGCCTGGCACAGATACGCAGTATTTT	CSVPGYSGGPGTDTQYF
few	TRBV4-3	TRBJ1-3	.	TGCGCCAGCAGCCAAGATCGACGGGGGTTCAACACCATATATTTT	CASSQDRRGFNTIYF
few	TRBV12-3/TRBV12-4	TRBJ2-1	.	TGTGCCAGCAGCCAGGACTCCCGACATGAGCAGTTCTTC	CASSQDSRHEQFF
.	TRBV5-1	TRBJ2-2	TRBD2	TGCGCCAGCAGCTCCGGGACTAGCGGTGCCGGGGAGCTGTTTTTT	CASSSGTSGAGELFF
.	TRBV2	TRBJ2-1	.	TGTGCCAGCAGTGCTCAGGGTAGCTCCTACAATGAGCAGTTCTTC	CASSAQGSSYNEQFF
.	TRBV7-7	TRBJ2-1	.	TGTGCTAGCAGCTTAGACACTAGGGACAACAATGAGCAGTTCTTC	CASSLDTRDNNEQFF
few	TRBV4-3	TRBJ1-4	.	TGCGCCAGCAGCCCCACGGAGGTAACTAATGAAAAACTGTTTTTT	CASSPTEVTNEKLFF
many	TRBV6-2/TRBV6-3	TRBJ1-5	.	TGTGCCAGCACCGACGGAGGGGTCGGCAATCAGCCCCAGCATTTT	CASTDGGVGNQPQHF
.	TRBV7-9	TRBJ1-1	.	TGTGCCAGCAGCTTAGAGCAGGGGAAACCTGAAGCTTTCTTT	CASSLEQGKPEAFF
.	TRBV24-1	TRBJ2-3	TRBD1	TGTGCCACCAGTGATTTGGGACAGGGCACAGATACGCAGTATTTT	CATSDLGQGTDTQYF
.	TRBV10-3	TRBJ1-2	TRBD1	TGTGCCATCAGTACCCAGGGGGCGAGCAGCTACACCTTC	CAISTQGASSYTF
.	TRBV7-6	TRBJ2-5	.	TGTGCCAGCAGCTGGTCGGGACGCCCCACGGAGACCCAGTACTTC	CASSWSGRPTETQYF
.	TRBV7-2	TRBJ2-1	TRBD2	TGTGCCAGCAGCTTAGCTGGGACTAGCGGGGGGGCCAATGAGCAGTTCTTC	CASSLAGTSGGANEQFF
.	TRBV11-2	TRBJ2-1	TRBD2	TGTGCCAGCAGCCGAATAGCGGGGGGTTTCGATGAGCAGTTCTTC	CASSRIAGGFDEQFF
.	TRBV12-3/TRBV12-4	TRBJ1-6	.	TGTGCCAGCAGCCTCCAAGGACAGATTAATTCACCCCTCCACTTT	CASSLQGQINSPLHF
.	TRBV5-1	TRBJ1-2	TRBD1	TGCGCCAGCAGCAACCGGGACAGGGGTCTCCCTAACTATGGCTACACCTTC	CASSNRDRGLPNYGYTF
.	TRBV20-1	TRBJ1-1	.	TGCAGTGTTAGAAGTGAGGGGGGCCTTTTGGCTTTCTTT	CSVRSEGGLLAFF
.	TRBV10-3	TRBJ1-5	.	TGTGCCATCAGTGAGTGGCCTGTTAGGGGGAAGGGCAATCAGCCCCAGCATTTT	CAISEWPVRGKGNQPQHF
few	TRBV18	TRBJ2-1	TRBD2	TGTGCCAGCTCACCCGGACTAGCGGGGGGCACAAGCTCCTACAATGAGCAGTTCTTC	CASSPGLAGGTSSYNEQFF
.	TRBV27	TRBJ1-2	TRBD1	TGTGCCAGCAGTTACTCAGGGGGCGCCATCTATGGCTACACCTTC	CASSYSGGAIYGYTF
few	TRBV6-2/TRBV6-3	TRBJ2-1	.	TGTGCCAGCAGGGATTCAGTGCTCTACAATGAGCAGTTCTTC	CASRDSVLYNEQFF
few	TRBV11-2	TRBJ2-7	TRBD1	TGTGCCAGCAGATCTCCGGGACAGGGGACCCACGAGCAGTACTTC	CASRSPGQGTHEQYF
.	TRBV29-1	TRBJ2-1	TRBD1	TGCAGCGCCATGGGACAGGGGTTTTACAATGAGCAGTTCTTC	CSAMGQGFYNEQFF
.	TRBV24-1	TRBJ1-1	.	TGTGCCACCAGTGATTTCCCTAAGAACACTGAAGCTTTCTTT	CATSDFPKNTEAFF
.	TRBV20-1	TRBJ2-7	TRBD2	TGCAGTGCTCCCCTCGGGGGGAGGGACGAGCAGTACTTC	CSAPLGGRDEQYF
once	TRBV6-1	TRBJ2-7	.	TGTGCCAGCGGTTGGGACCGCTCGTTTTACTACGAGCAGTACTTC	CASGWDRSFYYEQYF
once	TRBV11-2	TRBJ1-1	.	TGTGCCAGCAGCTTTGGTAGCACTGAAGCTTTCTTT	CASSFGSTEAFF
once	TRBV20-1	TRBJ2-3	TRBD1	TGCAGTGCTAAAGATGCCGGGACAGAGGGCACAGATACGCAGTATTTT	CSAKDAGTEGTDTQYF
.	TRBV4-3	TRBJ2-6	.	TGCGCCAGCAGCCAAGTTCTTAGTGGGTCTGGGGCCAACGTCCTGACTTTC	CASSQVLSGSGANVLTF
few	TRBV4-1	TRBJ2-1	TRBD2	TGCGCCAGCAGCCCCGTCGGCGGGGGGGCCTATGAGCAGTTCTTC	CASSPVGGGAYEQFF
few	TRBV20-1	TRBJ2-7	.	TGCAGTGCTAGTCTCAGGCCGCACGAGCAGTACTTC	CSASLRPHEQYF
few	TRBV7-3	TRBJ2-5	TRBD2	TGTGCCAGCAGCTTAGCTAGCGGGGGTTTGGAGACCCAGTACTTC	CASSLASGGLETQYF
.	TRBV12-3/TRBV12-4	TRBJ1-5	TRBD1	TGTGCCAGCAGTCCACAGGGGGATAATCAGCCCCAGCATTTT	CASSPQGDNQPQHF
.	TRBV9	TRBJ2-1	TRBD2	TGTGCCAGCAGCGTAGTCAGCGGGGGGGCGTACGGTGAGCAGTTCTTC	CASSVVSGGAYGEQFF
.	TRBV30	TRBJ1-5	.	TGTGCCTGGAGTGTAGTCCGGGGGTCTGGCAATCAGCCCCAGCATTTT	CAWSVVRGSGNQPQHF
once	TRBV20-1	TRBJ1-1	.	TGCAGTGCTAGTACAGCTTTCTTT	CSASTAFF
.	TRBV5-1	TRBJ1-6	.	TGCGCCAGCAGCTTGGTGGGGGATAATTCACCCCTCCACTTT	CASSLVGDNSPLHF
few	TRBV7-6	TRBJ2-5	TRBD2	TGTGCCAGCAGCATCGGACTAGCGGGGTTAGAGACCCAGTACTTC	CASSIGLAGLETQYF
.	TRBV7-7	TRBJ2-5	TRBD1	TGTGCTAGCAGCAACCGACAGGGAGAGACCCAGTACTTC	CASSNRQGETQYF
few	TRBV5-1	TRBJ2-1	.	TGCGCCAGCATGGTTCAGGGACCCTACAATGAGCAGTTCTTC	CASMVQGPYNEQFF
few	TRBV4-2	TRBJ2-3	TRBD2	TGTGCCAGCAGCCAAGGGACTAGCGGGGCCCTCCCGCAGTATTTT	CASSQGTSGALPQYF
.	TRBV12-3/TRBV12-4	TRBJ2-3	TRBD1	TGTGCCAGCAGCCCGGACAGGGAGCGGGCAGATACGCAGTATTTT	CASSPDRERADTQYF
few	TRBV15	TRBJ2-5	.	TGTGCCACCAGCAGAGAGGGTAGCCAAGAGACCCAGTACTTC	CATSREGSQETQYF
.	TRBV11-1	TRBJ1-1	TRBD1	TGTGTCAGCAGCGACAGGGCGAACACTGAAGCTTTCTTT	CVSSDRANTEAFF